Listed here is a single T cell receptor (beta chain). Its antigen is as yet unknown. This specimen belongs to a study of T cell responses to AZD1222 COVID-19 vaccine. Findings of the study overall: The study found vaccine-associated CD4 TCRs spanning spike, dominant at 160-218 and 743-854.

Profiling relied on immunoSEQ multiplex PCR, and the TCRdb table lists in-frame clones only, not all of them. Of about 100,000 clones listed, approximately 90% are singletons. The sequence came from an adult in good health. Specimen: peripheral blood, collected on day 0 of AZD1222 vaccination.

The CDR3 here is CASRTSGTEAFF. In nucleotides, the CDR3 is TGTGCCAGCAGAACCAGTGGGACTGAAGCTTTCTTT. The chain recombines TRBV6-5 with TRBJ1-1, with D unresolved. The CDR3 sequence is 12 residues long. Trimming took 6 bases from V and 5 from J, leaving 10 bases between them. CDR1 and CDR2 (germline): MNHEY, SVGAGI.